This T cell receptor beta chain was captured by sequencing in a study of T cell changes during pregnancy in multiple sclerosis. Sequencing was performed with immunoSEQ multiplex PCR; in TCRdb, only in-frame clones are kept and a portion is missing. This sample has more than 25,000 clones, with 90% to 95% found just once. This clone was detected only once. There are 13 residues in the CDR3. Germline CDR1 reads GTSNPN; CDR2 reads SVGIG (reference sequence). The V end was cut by 2 bases, the J end by 2 bases, with 9 bases between. The chain employs TRBV30 and TRBJ1-1, with a weak D call TRBD1 (6 bases). The sample consisted of CD8+ T cells from peripheral blood mononuclear cells, taken in the second trimester of pregnancy. The source of this sequence is a female donor in good health, enrolled as a control in a pregnancy study. The CDR3 DNA sequence: TGTGCCTGGAGTTTGGACAGCAACACTGAAGCTTTCTTT. Its translation is CAWSLDSNTEAFF. The variable domain in full, with the rest retrieved from reference TRBV30 and TRBJ1-1, is SQTIHQWPATLVQPVGSPLSLECTVEGTSNPNLYWYRQAAGRGLQLLFYSVGIGQISSEVPQNLSASRPQDRQFILSSKKLLLSDSGFYLCAWSLDSNTEAFFGQGTRLTVV.